This is a list of T cell receptor beta chains from one sample in a study of shared clonotypes between healthy human individuals. The data were produced by immunoSEQ multiplex PCR, yet TCRdb's version contains in-frame clones alone and is incomplete. The data hold hundreds of thousands of clones, with roughly 96% observed a single time. Specimen: naive CD8+ T cells sorted from blood. All receptors derive from a woman under 40 in good health. Each CDR3 is given with its conserved first and last residue. D genes are given only for firm matches. Only part of the rows carry a size: once, few, many, or a class if the clone is expanded.

TRBV28,NA,TRBJ2-1,TRBD2,CASSFSGRALGDEQFF,TGTGCCAGCAGTTTTTCCGGGAGGGCCTTGGGAGATGAGCAGTTCTTC
TRBV29-1,NA,TRBJ2-2,NA,CSVVVWGELFF,TGCAGCGTTGTAGTTTGGGGGGAGCTGTTTTTT
TRBV28,NA,TRBJ2-1,NA,CASSFLGLDEQFF,TGTGCCAGCAGTTTCCTGGGACTTGATGAGCAGTTCTTC
TRBV19,NA,TRBJ1-6,NA,CASSIQGRSPLHF,TGTGCCAGTAGTATACAGGGACGTTCACCCCTCCACTTT
TRBV6-5,NA,TRBJ2-1,NA,CASSYPSDNEQFF,TGTGCCAGCAGTTACCCCTCGGACAATGAGCAGTTCTTC
TRBV6-1,few,TRBJ1-2,NA,CASSDNRAAYGYTF,TGTGCCAGCAGTGACAACAGGGCAGCTTATGGCTACACCTTC
TRBV7-9,NA,TRBJ2-1,NA,CASSPSSYNEQFF,TGTGCCAGCAGCCCCTCCTCCTACAATGAGCAGTTCTTC
TRBV5-5,NA,TRBJ1-4,NA,CASSFGTDNEKLFF,TGTGCCAGCAGCTTTGGGACCGATAATGAAAAACTGTTTTTT
TRBV4-2,NA,TRBJ2-7,NA,CASSQNQGYYEQYF,TGTGCCAGCAGCCAGAACCAGGGTTATTACGAGCAGTACTTC
TRBV28,NA,TRBJ2-6,NA,CASSLEIGRDHSGANVLTF,TGTGCCAGCAGTTTAGAGATTGGGAGAGATCACTCTGGGGCCAACGTCCTGACTTTC
TRBV9,NA,TRBJ1-6,NA,CASSVLGGLDSPLHF,TGTGCCAGCAGCGTACTGGGGGGGTTGGATTCACCCCTCCACTTT
TRBV19,NA,TRBJ1-5,NA,CASSINADQPQHF,TGTGCCAGTAGTATAAATGCGGATCAGCCCCAGCATTTT
TRBV6-4,NA,TRBJ2-1,TRBD2,CASSDLAGGPLEQFF,TGTGCCAGCAGTGACTTAGCGGGAGGGCCTCTTGAGCAGTTCTTC
TRBV9,NA,TRBJ2-5,TRBD2,CASSVGTSVETQYF,TGTGCCAGCAGCGTTGGGACTAGCGTAGAGACCCAGTACTTC
TRBV9,NA,TRBJ2-7,NA,CASSVHTGESSYEQYF,TGTGCCAGCAGCGTACACACGGGAGAAAGCTCCTACGAGCAGTACTTC
TRBV6-6,NA,TRBJ2-7,NA,CASSYSKGEQYF,TGTGCCAGCAGTTACTCGAAGGGCGAGCAGTACTTC
TRBV19,NA,TRBJ2-2,NA,CASLSGTPGELFF,TGTGCCAGTCTGTCCGGGACCCCCGGGGAGCTGTTTTTT
TRBV10-3,NA,TRBJ2-7,NA,CAIIMIRRTYMYEQYF,TGTGCCATCATTATGATCAGACGGACATACATGTACGAGCAGTACTTC
TRBV7-9,NA,TRBJ2-7,TRBD1,CASSSGQGNEQYF,TGTGCCAGCAGCTCGGGACAGGGCAACGAGCAGTACTTC
TRBV28,once,TRBJ2-7,NA,CASSSTGYEQYF,TGTGCCAGCAGTTCCACGGGCTACGAGCAGTACTTC
TRBV27,NA,TRBJ1-3,NA,CASRSGNTIYF,TGTGCCAGCAGATCTGGAAACACCATATATTTT
TRBV7-3,NA,TRBJ2-7,TRBD2,CASSLGLAGEYEQYF,TGTGCCAGCAGCTTAGGGCTAGCGGGAGAGTACGAGCAGTACTTC
TRBV5-1,NA,TRBJ2-2,TRBD2,CASSTLAGEGTGELFF,TGCGCCAGCAGCACCTTAGCGGGAGAAGGAACCGGGGAGCTGTTTTTT
TRBV27,NA,TRBJ1-1,TRBD1,CASSPLVTGKTEAFF,TGTGCCAGCAGTCCCCTTGTGACAGGGAAGACTGAAGCTTTCTTT
TRBV2,NA,TRBJ1-4,NA,CASREGGREKLFF,TGTGCCAGCAGAGAGGGAGGACGGGAAAAACTGTTTTTT